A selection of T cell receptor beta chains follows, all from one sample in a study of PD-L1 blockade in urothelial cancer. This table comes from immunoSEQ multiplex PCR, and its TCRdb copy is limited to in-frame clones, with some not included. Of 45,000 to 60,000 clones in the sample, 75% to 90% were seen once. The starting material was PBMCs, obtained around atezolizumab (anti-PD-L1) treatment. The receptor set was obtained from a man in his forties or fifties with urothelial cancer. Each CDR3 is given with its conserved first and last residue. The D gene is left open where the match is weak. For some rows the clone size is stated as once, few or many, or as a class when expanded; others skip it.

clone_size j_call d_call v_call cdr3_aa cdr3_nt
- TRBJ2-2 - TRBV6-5 CASSYSSPGELFF TGTGCCAGCAGTTACTCCTCCCCCGGGGAGCTGTTTTTT
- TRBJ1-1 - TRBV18 CASSNSVDTEAFF TGTGCCAGCTCAAATTCGGTGGACACTGAAGCTTTCTTT
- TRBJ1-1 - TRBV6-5 CASRSAGGGDTEAFF TGTGCCAGCAGGTCGGCGGGAGGGGGGGACACTGAAGCTTTCTTT
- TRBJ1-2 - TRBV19 CASRRPPGRGLGYGYTF TGTGCCAGTAGACGCCCGCCCGGCAGAGGGCTCGGCTATGGCTACACCTTC
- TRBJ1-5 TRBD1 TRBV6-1 CASSEGQGLRNQPQHF TGTGCCAGCAGTGAGGGACAGGGCCTGCGAAATCAGCCCCAGCATTTT
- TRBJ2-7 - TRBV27 CASSLRGAEQYF TGTGCCAGCAGTTTACGGGGGGCTGAGCAGTACTTC
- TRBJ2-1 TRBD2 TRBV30 CACRLAGGIEQFF TGTGCCTGTAGACTAGCGGGAGGTATTGAGCAGTTCTTC
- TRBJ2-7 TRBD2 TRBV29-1 CSVGTSGRGQYF TGCAGCGTGGGGACTAGTGGGCGAGGGCAGTACTTC
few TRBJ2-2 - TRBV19 CASWGGAANTGELFF TGTGCCAGCTGGGGGGGGGCCGCGAACACCGGGGAGCTGTTTTTT
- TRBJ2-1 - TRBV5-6 CASSAMGHEQFF TGTGCCAGCAGCGCAATGGGGCATGAGCAGTTCTTC
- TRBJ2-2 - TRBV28 CATRGNTGELFF TGTGCCACTCGGGGGAACACCGGGGAGCTGTTTTTT
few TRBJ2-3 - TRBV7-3 CASSSGTYGGSQYF TGTGCCAGCAGCTCTGGGACTTACGGGGGTTCGCAGTATTTT
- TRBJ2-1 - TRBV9 CASSVVGNRGDEQFF TGTGCCAGCAGCGTAGTGGGCAACCGCGGGGATGAGCAGTTCTTC
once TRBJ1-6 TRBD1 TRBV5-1 CASSTGGTADSPLHF TGCGCCAGCAGCACCGGTGGGACAGCCGATTCACCCCTCCACTTT
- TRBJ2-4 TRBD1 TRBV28 CASSPSTGAKNIQYF TGTGCCAGCAGTCCATCGACAGGGGCCAAAAACATTCAGTACTTC
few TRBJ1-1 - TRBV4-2 CASSQDSKPLGSEAFF TGTGCCAGCAGCCAAGATAGTAAACCCCTCGGGTCTGAAGCTTTCTTT
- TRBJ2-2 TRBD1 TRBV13 CASSMDRTGELFF TGTGCCAGCAGCATGGACAGGACCGGGGAGCTGTTTTTT
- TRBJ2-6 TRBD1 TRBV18 CASSPRQGNSGANVLTF TGTGCCAGCTCACCCCGACAGGGCAACTCTGGGGCCAACGTCCTGACTTTC
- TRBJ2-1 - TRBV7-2 CASSSDYLRHEQFF TGTGCCAGCAGCTCAGACTACCTTCGCCATGAGCAGTTCTTC
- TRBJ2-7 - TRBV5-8 CASSLILREQYF TGTGCCAGCAGCTTGATACTCCGGGAGCAGTACTTC
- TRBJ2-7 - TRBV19 CASSTRTAGTYEQYF TGTGCCAGTAGTACACGGACAGCAGGAACCTACGAGCAGTACTTC
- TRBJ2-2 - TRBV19 CASTERPGELFF TGTGCCAGTACCGAGAGGCCCGGGGAGCTGTTTTTT
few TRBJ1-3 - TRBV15 CATSIGAGSGAGNTIYF TGTGCCACCAGCATAGGAGCAGGATCAGGGGCTGGAAACACCATATATTTT
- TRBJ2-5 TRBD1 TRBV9 CASSETGTGGVGQYF TGTGCCAGCAGCGAGACCGGGACAGGGGGAGTCGGCCAGTACTTC
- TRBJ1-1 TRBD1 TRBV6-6 CASSYSTGPTEAFF TGTGCCAGCAGTTACTCGACAGGGCCCACTGAAGCTTTCTTT
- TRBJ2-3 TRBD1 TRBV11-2 CASSRRGQVLWTDTQYF TGTGCCAGCAGTCGAAGGGGGCAGGTTTTATGGACAGATACGCAGTATTTT
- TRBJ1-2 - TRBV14 CASSLGQSYGYTF TGTGCCAGCAGCCTAGGACAGAGCTATGGCTACACCTTC
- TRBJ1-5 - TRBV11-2 CASSLDGRLPQHF TGTGCCAGCAGCTTAGACGGGAGATTGCCCCAGCATTTT
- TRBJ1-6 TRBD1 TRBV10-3 CATNVGQGGSPLHF TGTGCCACCAACGTGGGACAGGGCGGTTCACCCCTCCACTTT
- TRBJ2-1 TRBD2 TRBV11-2 CASSLGTSGPYNEQFF TGTGCCAGCAGCTTGGGCACTAGCGGCCCTTACAATGAGCAGTTCTTC
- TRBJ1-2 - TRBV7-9 CASSLALSTGLGGYTF TGTGCCAGCAGCTTAGCCCTTTCGACAGGCCTTGGAGGCTACACCTTC
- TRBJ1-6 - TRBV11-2 CASSLGQGNSPLHF TGTGCCAGCAGCTTAGGCCAGGGTAATTCACCCCTCCACTTT
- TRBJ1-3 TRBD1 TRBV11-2 CASSSTDRGAGNTIYF TGTGCCAGCAGCTCCACCGACAGGGGTGCTGGAAACACCATATATTTT
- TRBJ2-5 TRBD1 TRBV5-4 CASSRDRGAVETQYF TGTGCCAGCAGCCGGGACAGGGGCGCGGTTGAGACCCAGTACTTC
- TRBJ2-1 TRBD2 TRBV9 CASSVDSGRVNEQFF TGTGCCAGCAGCGTAGACAGCGGGAGAGTGAATGAGCAGTTCTTC
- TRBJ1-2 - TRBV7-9 CASTDTAPGPGYTF TGTGCCAGCACTGATACAGCCCCCGGTCCTGGCTACACCTTC
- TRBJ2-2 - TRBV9 CASSVAVDPGTGELFF TGTGCCAGCAGCGTAGCTGTCGACCCCGGGACCGGGGAGCTGTTTTTT
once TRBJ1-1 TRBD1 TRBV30 CASGQGATEAFF TGTGCCTCCGGACAGGGAGCTACTGAAGCTTTCTTT
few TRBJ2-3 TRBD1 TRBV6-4 CASSDSTGAHTDTQYF TGTGCCAGCAGTGACTCAACAGGGGCCCACACAGATACGCAGTATTTT
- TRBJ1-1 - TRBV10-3 CAISEKGDTEAFF TGTGCCATCAGCGAGAAGGGGGACACTGAAGCTTTCTTT
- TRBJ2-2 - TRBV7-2 CASSSLLFGELFF TGTGCCAGCAGCTCCCTCTTATTCGGGGAGCTGTTTTTT
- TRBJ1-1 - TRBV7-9 CASSLDWAEAFF TGTGCCAGCAGCTTAGATTGGGCAGAAGCTTTCTTT
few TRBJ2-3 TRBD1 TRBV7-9 CASSLRLTGEPDTQYF TGTGCCAGCAGCTTAAGGCTGACAGGGGAGCCAGATACGCAGTATTTT